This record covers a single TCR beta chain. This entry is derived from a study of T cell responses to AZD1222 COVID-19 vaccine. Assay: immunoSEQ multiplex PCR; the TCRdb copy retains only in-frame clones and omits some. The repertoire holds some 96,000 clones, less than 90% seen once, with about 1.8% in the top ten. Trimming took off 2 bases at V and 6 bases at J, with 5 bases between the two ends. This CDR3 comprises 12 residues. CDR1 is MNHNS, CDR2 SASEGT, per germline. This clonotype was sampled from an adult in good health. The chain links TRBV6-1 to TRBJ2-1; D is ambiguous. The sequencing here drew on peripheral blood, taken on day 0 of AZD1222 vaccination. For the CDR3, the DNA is TGTGCCAGCAGTGAATACAGCAATGAGCAGTTCTTC. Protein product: CASSEYSNEQFF.